These 13 T cell receptor beta chains came from one sample sequenced in a study of cytomegalovirus exposure and HLA in healthy donors. The PCR contained 60 Vbeta and 13 Jbeta primers. The repertoire was sequenced with immunoSEQ multiplex PCR; TCRdb's copy has only in-frame clones and lacks some. The sample consists of approximately 190,000 clones, roughly 13% of them appearing once. Sequencing input: PBMCs. These receptors originate from a man aged 45 to 65 in good health and CMV-seropositive.

V and J are TRBV11-3 and TRBJ2-4; D remains unclear. Germline V gives CDR1 SGHNT, CDR2 YENEEA. Deletions cut 5 bases from V and 0 bases from J, with 8 bases between. The CDR3 has 14 amino acids. CDR3 nucleotides: TGTGCCAGCAGCCCCGAGCTAGCCAAAAACATTCAGTACTTC. Its protein product is CASSPELAKNIQYF.

This chain links TRBV5-5 with TRBJ1-6, with TRBD1 matching over 9 bases. The germline gives CDR1 SGHKS, CDR2 YYEKEE (reference sequence). The CDR3 extends over 15 amino acids. V lost 4 bases and J lost 12; bases outside the gene matches: 11. CDR3 sequence (DNA): TGTGCCAGCAGCCCCACCTACGACAGGGGGGGACCCCTCCACTTT. It translates to CASSPTYDRGGPLHF.

The rearrangement joins TRBV5-1 to TRBJ1-3, with 7 positions matching TRBD1. The CDR3 has 14 residues. Germline trimming cut 4 bases from V and 4 bases from J; bases unmatched to any gene: 5. Germline V gene lookup returns CDR1 SGHRS and CDR2 YFSETQ. As DNA, the CDR3 is TGCGCCAGCAGCCCACAGGGGCGAGGAAACACCATATATTTT. It codes for CASSPQGRGNTIYF.

The J gene is TRBJ1-6, the V gene TRBV7-8; TRBD1 matches at 9 bases. V dropped 5 bases and J dropped 11; count of bases not matched to a gene: 10. CDR1 SGHVS and CDR2 FQNEAQ come from the germline V gene. CDR3 size: 15 residues. CDR3 residues: CASSRRGQGTTPLHF. The DNA for the CDR3 is TGTGCCAGCAGCCGCCGCGGACAGGGGACAACACCCCTCCACTTT.

A note on this clone: The junction differs from germline at one of its ends, possibly a read error. Other DNA sequences within the sample encode an identical CDR3. The chain combines TRBV5-6 with TRBJ2-3; 8 nucleotides match TRBD2. CDR3 length: 15 residues. Per the germline V gene, CDR1 is SGHDT and CDR2 is YYEEEE. In nucleotides, the CDR3 is TGCGCCAGCAAAGTGGGGACTAGACTCACAGATACGCAGTATTTT. Its translation is CASKVGTRLTDTQYF.

This sequence joins TRBV5-4 and TRBJ1-1; D not resolved. The V end lost 7 bases, the J end lost 1 base, and 8 bases lay between the germline ends. From germline, CDR1 is SGHNT and CDR2 YYREEE (reference sequence). The CDR3 spans 12 residues. CDR3: CASGQKNTEAFF. The CDR3 region has the DNA TGTGCCAGCGGCCAGAAGAACACTGAAGCTTTCTTT. The variable domain in full, completed from reference TRBV5-4 and TRBJ1-1, reads ETGVTQSPTHLIKTRGQQVTLRCSSQSGHNTVSWYQQALGQGPQFIFQYYREEENGRGNFPPRFSGLQFPNYSSELNVNALELDDSALYLCASGQKNTEAFFGQGTRLTVV.

The rearrangement joins TRBV10-3 to TRBJ2-5; TRBD2 aligns across 16 bases. The length of the CDR3 is 15 residues. With V trimmed by 10 bases and J by 4 bases, 6 bases remained unmatched. Germline V gives CDR1 ENHRY, CDR2 SYGVKD. CDR3 sequence reads: CASGTSGGVRETQYF. The CDR3 DNA is TGTGCCAGCGGGACTAGCGGGGGGGTGAGAGAGACCCAGTACTTC.

This chain connects TRBV19 to TRBJ1-1; D perhaps matches TRBD1 (5 bases). V was trimmed by 8 bases and J by 3 bases, leaving 16 bases between them. Germline CDR1 LNHDA, CDR2 SQIVND (reference sequence). The CDR3 consists of 14 residues. DNA of the CDR3: TGTGCCAGTTCGATGGCTGGGACTGACACTGAAGCTTTCTTT. Protein product: CASSMAGTDTEAFF.

This clone was seen more than once but under ten times. The chain links TRBV27 to TRBJ1-2; 11 bases are a match to TRBD1. Unmatched junction bases numbered 7, after V lost 5 bases and J lost 5 bases. The germline V gene has CDR1 MNHEY and CDR2 SMNVEV (reference sequence). This CDR3 comprises 15 residues. DNA of the CDR3: TGTGCCAGCAGTGCCCCGGGACAGGGGGATTATGGCTACACCTTC. Encoded protein: CASSAPGQGDYGYTF.

This clone came up a few times. This rearrangement joins TRBV27 to TRBJ1-5; TRBD1 aligns across 9 bases. Germline V gives CDR1 MNHEY, CDR2 SMNVEV (reference sequence). With 5 bases clipped from V and 7 bases from J, the junction kept 9 bases outside the gene matches. The CDR3 has 15 amino acids. The CDR3, as DNA: TGTGCCAGCAGTGCCGGGACAGGGATGAAACAGCCCCAGCATTTT. Translation gives CASSAGTGMKQPQHF.

This clone was found a few times. The V gene is TRBV9, the J gene TRBJ1-1; 9 bases fit TRBD1. Germline-derived CDR1 and CDR2 are SGDLS and YYNGEE. The trim removed 3 bases at V and 7 bases at J, leaving 10 bases unmatched. This CDR3 region has 15 residues. CDR3: CASSAEPGTGLEAFF. The CDR3 DNA follows: TGTGCCAGCAGCGCGGAACCGGGGACAGGGCTTGAAGCTTTCTTT.

V and J are TRBV5-4 and TRBJ2-3; D is perhaps TRBD2 (6 bases). In germline, CDR1 is SGHNT, CDR2 YYREEE (reference sequence). This CDR3 has 13 residues. V lost 3 bases and J 5 bases, leaving 10 bases between the germline ends. The CDR3 nucleotides read TGTGCCAGCAGCTCCCGGAGGGGAGATACGCAGTATTTT. It translates to CASSSRRGDTQYF.

The chain has TRBV7-3 and TRBJ2-3, with 8 bases fitting TRBD2. Germline V lookup: CDR1 SGHTA, CDR2 FQGTGA. J gave up 5 bases and V 6 bases, and 7 bases lay outside the gene matches. The CDR3 runs 14 residues. CDR3 coding DNA: TGTGCCAGCAGACCTAGCGGGCGAGGAGATACGCAGTATTTT. This sequence encodes CASRPSGRGDTQYF.